These 15 T cell receptor beta chains were sequenced from one sample in a study of human T cells and chemical hapten exposure. Documented time point: patch test 1, 2 weeks after DPC sensitization. Treatment given: therapeutic diphenylcyclopropenone sensitization with weekly scalp DPC. TCRdb fed the RACE reads into MiXCR, producing one record per CDR3 protein. The table records roughly 100,000 distinct CDR3 sequences, 9.5% to 12% of them present only once. Material: whole blood, obtained in connection with sensitization to the hapten diphenylcyclopropenone (DPC). These receptors all stem from a woman aged 40 to 50 with alopecia areata. Some clones in this sample may be carry-over from other donors' samples.

This clonotype was picked up a small number of times. V is TRBV6-1 and J is TRBJ1-2; 8 bases are a match to TRBD1. The CDR3 loop spans 15 amino acids. V was clipped by 6 bases and J by 1 base; unmatched bases: 7. Germline lookup yields CDR1 MNHNS and CDR2 SASEGT. The CDR3 loop is CASRQTGGGNYGYTF. CDR3 in DNA: TGTGCCAGCAGACAAACAGGGGGAGGTAACTATGGCTACACCTTC.

This clonotype was found many times. The V gene is TRBV11-2, the J gene TRBJ2-1, with 11 bases fitting TRBD2. V trimming: 4 bases; J trimming: 7 bases; junction bases outside the gene matches: 9. The CDR3 is 16 residues long. CDR1 and CDR2 (germline): SGHAT, FQNNGV. The CDR3 bases are TGTGCCAGCAGCTCCCTTAGCGGGGGGGCGGGTAATGAGCAGTTCTTC. Amino acid sequence: CASSSLSGGAGNEQFF.

This clonotype was recorded a few times. The V call is TRBV24-1, the J call TRBJ2-2; 9 positions match TRBD1. Losses at the gene ends were 4 bases for V and 6 bases for J; bases not matched to a gene: 8. The CDR3 spans 16 residues. Germline V CDR1 and CDR2: KGHDR, SFDVKD. The CDR3 here is CATSDPDRGESGELFF. CDR3 bases: TGTGCCACCAGTGACCCGGACAGGGGAGAATCCGGGGAGCTGTTTTTT.

The chain couples TRBV12-3 or TRBV12-4 to TRBJ2-7; 14 positions agree with TRBD2. Germline trimming cut 5 bases from V and 0 bases from J; bases unmatched to any gene: 9. This CDR3 comprises 18 residues. In DNA form, the CDR3 reads TGTGCCAGCAGTACGGGACTAGCGGGGGTCACGAGCTCCTACGAGCAGTACTTC. Protein product: CASSTGLAGVTSSYEQYF.

The chain uses TRBV13 and TRBJ2-5, with 8 bases lining up with TRBD1. The CDR3 runs to 15 residues. CDR1 and CDR2 from the germline V gene are PRHDT and FYEKMQ (reference sequence). J lost 2 bases, V lost 5 bases, and 7 bases had no gene match. In nucleotides, the CDR3 is TGTGCCAGCAGCCCGCGGGGACAGGTACAAGAGACCCAGTACTTC. Encoded protein: CASSPRGQVQETQYF.

This clonotype has a count of ten or more. The genes are TRBV20-1 and TRBJ1-2; D may be TRBD1 (5 bases). The CDR3 extends over 11 amino acids. CDR1 and CDR2 from the germline V gene are DFQATT and SNEGSKA (reference sequence). V was shortened by 3 bases and J by 6 bases, with 8 bases between the two germline ends. In nucleotides, the CDR3 is TGCAGTGCTAGGACAGACGATGGCTACACCTTC. Encoded protein: CSARTDDGYTF.

This clonotype was recorded many times. The chain couples TRBV9 to TRBJ2-7, with a weak D call TRBD2 (5 bases). V lost 3 bases and J lost 3, with 10 bases in between. Germline lookup yields CDR1 SGDLS and CDR2 YYNGEE. CDR3 length: 13 residues. CDR3 sequence: CASSGGNLYEQYF. The CDR3, as DNA: TGTGCCAGCAGCGGAGGGAACCTCTACGAGCAGTACTTC. The variable domain in full, with the rest retrieved from reference TRBV9 and TRBJ2-7, is DSGVTQTPKHLITATGQRVTLRCSPRSGDLSVYWYQQSLDQGLQFLIQYYNGEERAKGNILERFSAQQFPDLHSELNLSSLELGDSALYFCASSGGNLYEQYFGPGTRLTVT.

The chain carries TRBV29-1 and TRBJ2-7, with 8 bases lining up with TRBD1. With 7 bases clipped from V and 4 bases from J, the junction kept 6 bases outside the gene matches. Germline-derived CDR1 and CDR2 are SQVTM and ANQGSEA. The CDR3 is made up of 12 amino acids. The CDR3 is CSANRGRYEQYF. CDR3 DNA sequence: TGCAGCGCGAACAGGGGGAGGTACGAGCAGTACTTC.

This clonotype was recorded many times. The J gene is TRBJ2-4, the V gene TRBV28; 9 bases line up with TRBD1. Germline CDR1 reads MDHEN; CDR2 reads SYDVKM. CDR3 size: 15 residues. The ends lost 4 bases at V and 8 bases at J; junction bases unmatched: 9. The CDR3 sequence: CASSSPGTGMDIQYF. The CDR3 region has the DNA TGTGCCAGCAGTTCCCCCGGGACAGGGATGGACATTCAGTACTTC.

This sequence joins TRBV12-3 or TRBV12-4 and TRBJ1-2; no clear D. Deletions cut 2 bases from V and 7 bases from J, with 5 bases between. The CDR3 extends over 11 amino acids. Written as DNA, the CDR3 is TGTGCCAGCAGTTTATCTGGTGGCTACACCTTC. It encodes CASSLSGGYTF.

In this sample, this clonotype turned up a few times. The chain uses TRBV3-1 and TRBJ1-1; the match to TRBD1 covers 7 bases. The V segment lost 3 bases and the J segment 2 bases; nucleotides outside the gene matches: 3. Germline V lookup: CDR1 LGHDT, CDR2 YNNKEL (reference sequence). CDR3 size: 14 residues. The CDR3 protein is CASSQGQLNTEAFF. CDR3 bases: TGTGCCAGCAGCCAGGGACAGCTTAACACTGAAGCTTTCTTT.

The V gene is TRBV20-1, the J gene TRBJ1-6; 10 nucleotides align to TRBD1. CDR1 and CDR2 from the germline V gene are DFQATT and SNEGSKA (reference sequence). CDR3 length: 13 amino acids. V trimming: 6 bases; J trimming: 6 bases; junction bases outside the gene matches: 2. DNA for the CDR3: TGCAGTGCCGGGGACAGGGGTAATTCACCCCTCCACTTT. Translated, it gives CSAGDRGNSPLHF.

This chain links TRBV2 with TRBJ2-2; 10 bases align to TRBD1. The CDR3 is 16 amino acids. Germline CDR1 is SNHLY and CDR2 is FYNNEI. J gave up 2 bases and V 6 bases, and 6 bases lay outside the gene matches. The CDR3 nucleotides read TGTGCCAGCAGGCGGACAGGGGGTGCAAACACCGGGGAGCTGTTTTTT. It encodes CASRRTGGANTGELFF. Filled out from reference TRBV2 and TRBJ2-2, the complete variable domain reads EPEVTQTPSHQVTQMGQEVILRCVPISNHLYFYWYRQILGQKVEFLVSFYNNEISEKSEIFDDQFSVERPDGSNFTLKIRSTKLEDSAMYFCASRRTGGANTGELFFGEGSRLTVL.

The chain joins TRBV29-1 to TRBJ1-1; the D is unclear. The CDR3 spans 11 residues. The germline CDR1 and CDR2 sequences are SQVTM and ANQGSEA. Trimming removed 7 bases at V and 6 bases at J, with 12 bases between. The CDR3 spells CSGGQGAEAFF. The DNA of the CDR3 is TGCAGCGGCGGGCAAGGCGCTGAAGCTTTCTTT.

This rearrangement joins TRBV5-1 to TRBJ2-7; the D is unclear. The V gene lost 1 base and the J gene lost 3 bases, with 11 bases spanning the gap. This CDR3 has 14 residues. CDR1 and CDR2 (germline): SGHRS, YFSETQ. The CDR3 loop reads CASSLRAGSYEQYF. As DNA, the CDR3 is TGCGCCAGCAGCTTGAGGGCAGGAAGCTACGAGCAGTACTTC.